These 13 T cell receptor beta chains originate from one sample sequenced in a study of cytomegalovirus exposure and HLA in healthy donors. Vbeta (60) and Jbeta (13) primers were used in the PCR. Repertoires were generated with immunoSEQ multiplex PCR, while TCRdb's copy carries only in-frame clones and drops some. The sample carries 200,000 to 300,000 clones, roughly 87% recorded once. What was sequenced was PBMCs. The receptors derive from a woman aged 40 to 50 in good health and CMV-seropositive.

This clone has more than one count but fewer than ten. The chain is built from TRBV5-6 and TRBJ2-7; D is possibly TRBD1 (5 bases). The CDR3 runs 16 residues. V gave up 5 bases and J gave up 5 bases, with 23 bases separating them. CDR1 is SGHDT and CDR2 is YYEEEE in the germline V gene. The CDR3 sequence is CASSLLGMPGINEQYF. CDR3 coding DNA: TGTGCCAGCAGTTTGCTCGGAATGCCAGGGATCAACGAGCAGTACTTC.

J is TRBJ1-1 and V is TRBV7-9; 7 bases agree with TRBD1. Looked up from germline, CDR1 is SEHNR and CDR2 is FQNEAQ (reference sequence). The CDR3 has 13 residues. V lost 7 bases to trimming and J lost 5 bases; unmatched junction nucleotides: 7. The CDR3 region is CASIETGRTEAFF. CDR3 DNA: TGTGCCAGCATCGAGACAGGGAGGACTGAAGCTTTCTTT.

The chain links TRBV19 to TRBJ1-2, with TRBD1 as a possible D gene (5 bases). Germline CDR1 LNHDA, CDR2 SQIVND (reference sequence). Trimming left V 3 bases short and J 0 bases short, with 17 bases between. The length of the CDR3 is 17 residues. The CDR3 coding sequence is TGTGCCAGTAGTATCGCGGCGGGGGTGACAGCTAACTATGGCTACACCTTC. This gives the protein CASSIAAGVTANYGYTF.

In DNA form, the CDR3 reads TGTGCCTGGAATCTCGGGACACCGTACCAAGAGACCCAGTACTTC. Translation: CAWNLGTPYQETQYF. The rearrangement links TRBV30 to TRBJ2-5; D perhaps matches TRBD1 (6 bases). Germline loops: CDR1 GTSNPN, CDR2 SVGIG (reference sequence). V was shortened by 4 bases and J by 0 bases, with 15 bases between the two germline ends. This CDR3 is built from 15 residues.

The rearrangement joins TRBV5-1 to TRBJ1-2, with D maybe TRBD1 (5 bases). Germline V CDR1 and CDR2: SGHRS, YFSETQ. Trimming cost V 0 bases and J 7 bases, with 13 bases left between them. The CDR3 extends over 14 amino acids. As DNA, the CDR3 is TGCGCCAGCAGCTTGGAGCAGGGAGGTTCTGGCTACACCTTC. It codes for CASSLEQGGSGYTF.

CDR3 loop: CASSTGDSIYEQYF. DNA of the CDR3: TGTGCCAGTAGTACCGGGGACAGCATCTACGAGCAGTACTTC. V and J are TRBV19 and TRBJ2-7, with TRBD1 identical over 7 bases. The germline CDR1 and CDR2 sequences are LNHDA and SQIVND (reference sequence). J lost 3 bases, V lost 4 bases, and 6 bases had no gene match. The CDR3 runs 14 residues.

The chain recombines TRBV4-2 with TRBJ1-1, with a tentative D call TRBD1 (6 bases). V was cut by 4 bases and J by 1 base, with 10 bases left in between. The CDR3 is 14 residues long. CDR1 is LGHNA and CDR2 is YNFKEQ in the germline V gene. CDR3 sequence: CASSPEGENTEAFF. The CDR3 nucleotides are TGTGCCAGCAGCCCCGAGGGGGAGAACACTGAAGCTTTCTTT.

The CDR3 DNA reads as TGTGCCAGCAGCGTCGCTAGCGGTTTCACTAGCACAGATACGCAGTATTTT. Translated, it gives CASSVASGFTSTDTQYF. The chain joins TRBV9 to TRBJ2-3; the match to TRBD2 covers 7 bases. The CDR3 has 17 amino acids. Germline loops: CDR1 SGDLS, CDR2 YYNGEE. The J segment lost 0 bases and the V segment lost 2 bases, leaving 9 bases of the junction unmatched. The full variable domain, with the rest looked up from reference TRBV9 and TRBJ2-3, is DSGVTQTPKHLITATGQRVTLRCSPRSGDLSVYWYQQSLDQGLQFLIQYYNGEERAKGNILERFSAQQFPDLHSELNLSSLELGDSALYFCASSVASGFTSTDTQYFGPGTRLTVL.

In the case of this clone: Germline and junction disagree at one end, which may indicate a read error. J is TRBJ1-2 and V is TRBV7-9; 10 nucleotides agree with TRBD1. This CDR3 has 15 residues. CDR1 and CDR2 (germline): SEHNR, FQNEAQ (reference sequence). The CDR3 DNA reads TGTTCCAGCACCCCCAGGGACAGGGGAAACTATGGCTACACCTTC. It encodes CSSTPRDRGNYGYTF.

The J gene is TRBJ2-2, the V gene TRBV30; 8 bases match TRBD1. V shed 7 bases, J shed 0 bases, and the junction held 4 bases outside the gene matches. The CDR3 extends over 14 amino acids. Germline V gene lookup returns CDR1 GTSNPN and CDR2 SVGIG (reference sequence). DNA of the CDR3: TGTGCCTCGGACAGGGCCGCGAACACCGGGGAGCTGTTTTTT. The encoded protein is CASDRAANTGELFF.

The chain employs TRBV2 and TRBJ2-1, with a possible D match to TRBD2 (5 bases). Per germline, CDR1 SNHLY and CDR2 FYNNEI. Trimming took 8 bases from V and 4 from J, leaving 12 bases between them. The CDR3 totals 13 residues. The CDR3 region has the DNA TGTGCCAGCTCGAGGGATGGGTACAATGAGCAGTTCTTC. Amino acids: CASSRDGYNEQFF.

The V and J genes are TRBV4-3 and TRBJ1-2, with 9 bases lining up with TRBD1. Germline-derived CDR1 and CDR2 are LGHNA and YSLEER. V lost 3 bases to trimming and J lost 7 bases; unmatched junction nucleotides: 12. This CDR3 is 16 amino acids long. CDR3 loop: CASSQAGDRAMGGYTF. The CDR3 nucleotides read TGCGCCAGCAGCCAGGCCGGGGACAGGGCAATGGGTGGCTACACCTTC.

V and J are TRBV2 and TRBJ1-2; the D gene is possibly TRBD1 (6 bases). The CDR3 length is 13 residues. Germline V lookup: CDR1 SNHLY, CDR2 FYNNEI. The V gene lost 7 bases and the J gene lost 7 bases, with 16 bases spanning the gap. The CDR3 loop reads CASTYLGAGGYTF. In nucleotides, the CDR3 is TGTGCCAGCACTTATCTGGGGGCGGGTGGCTACACCTTC.